These 18 T cell receptor beta chains share one sample of origin, sequenced in a study of cytomegalovirus exposure and HLA in healthy donors. The PCR ran on 60 Vbeta and 13 Jbeta primers. Generated by immunoSEQ multiplex PCR, the TCRdb table keeps only in-frame clones and is missing some. This sample carries 190,000 or so clones, 80% of them seen once, and the ten largest clones take about 0.7%. Material for sequencing was PBMCs. These receptors were collected from a boy between 10 and 17 years old in good health and CMV-seronegative.

The sample holds a few counts of this clone. The genes are TRBV7-2 and TRBJ2-5, with D possibly being TRBD1 (5 bases). The end of the DNA aligns better with TRBJ2-7, so the J call may be wrong. The germline gives CDR1 SGHTA, CDR2 FQGNSA. The CDR3 covers 14 residues. The CDR3 DNA sequence: TGTGCCAGCAGGCCACTGACAGATTCCTACGAGCAGTACTTC. It yields the protein CASRPLTDSYEQYF.

This clone was observed a few times. This rearrangement joins TRBV6-5 to TRBJ2-7; the D is unclear. Trimming stripped 6 bases from V and 2 bases from J, with 11 bases between. In germline, CDR1 is MNHEY, CDR2 SVGAGI. The CDR3 covers 13 residues. The CDR3 coding sequence is TGTGCCAGCAGGGCCTCCGCCCCCTACGAGCAGTACTTC. Residues: CASRASAPYEQYF.

The V call is TRBV5-1, the J call TRBJ1-1, with 7 bases matching TRBD1. J was trimmed by 2 bases and V by 4 bases; bases with no gene match: 8. The CDR3 has 15 residues. Germline V lookup: CDR1 SGHRS, CDR2 YFSETQ. The CDR3 loop reads CASSTPAGGNTEAFF. The CDR3, as DNA: TGCGCCAGCAGCACCCCCGCAGGGGGAAACACTGAAGCTTTCTTT.

This chain joins TRBV29-1 and TRBJ1-1, with 9 bases identical to TRBD1. The CDR3 totals 16 residues. After removal of 4 bases from V and 5 bases from J, the junction contained 14 bases not matched to a gene. The germline V gene has CDR1 SQVTM and CDR2 ANQGSEA. In nucleotides, the CDR3 is TGCAGCGTTGTCCGGGACAGGGTATCAGTTGGAACTGAAGCTTTCTTT. Translation: CSVVRDRVSVGTEAFF.

This clone was detected only a few times. The chain carries TRBV19 and TRBJ2-7; no reliable D call. V lost 0 bases to trimming and J lost 2 bases, with 5 bases between them. The germline V gene has CDR1 LNHDA and CDR2 SQIVND (reference sequence). The CDR3 spans 13 residues. The CDR3 coding sequence is TGTGCCAGTAGTATAGACCCGGCCTACGAGCAGTACTTC. It is translated as CASSIDPAYEQYF.

The chain recombines TRBV27 with TRBJ1-6; 9 bases agree with TRBD1. CDR1 is MNHEY, CDR2 SMNVEV, per germline (reference sequence). The length of the CDR3 is 14 residues. V lost 5 bases and J lost 10; bases outside the gene matches: 6. The CDR3 bases are TGTGCCAGCAGTCCACAGGGGGCCTGGTCACCCCTCCACTTT. Amino acid sequence: CASSPQGAWSPLHF.

In this sample, this clone turned up a few times. The chain employs TRBV5-1 and TRBJ1-4; D not certain. Germline V gives CDR1 SGHRS, CDR2 YFSETQ. V lost 0 bases to trimming and J lost 2 bases, with 14 bases between them. CDR3 length equals 17 residues. CDR3 loop: CASSLAEEGWTNEKLFF. CDR3 nucleotides: TGCGCCAGCAGCTTGGCCGAAGAGGGATGGACTAATGAAAAACTGTTTTTT.

V usage is TRBV2 and J usage is TRBJ1-2; no firm D call. This CDR3 comprises 12 residues. Germline loops: CDR1 SNHLY, CDR2 FYNNEI. Deletions cut 11 bases from V and 8 bases from J, with 18 bases between. CDR3 DNA: TGTGCCCTGCGGGTTCCCGAGGAAGGCTACACCTTC. Its translation is CALRVPEEGYTF.

On this clone: Other DNA sequences in this specimen translate into the identical CDR3. The rearrangement uses TRBV5-4 and TRBJ1-2, with D possibly TRBD1 on 6 matching bases. The ends were cut back, 2 bases at V and 5 bases at J, with 10 bases in the middle. Germline loops: CDR1 SGHNT, CDR2 YYREEE (reference sequence). The CDR3 totals 13 residues. CDR3 amino acids: CASSLRTVYGYTF. The DNA for the CDR3 is TGTGCCAGCAGCTTACGGACAGTTTATGGCTACACCTTC.

CDR3 loop: CAWSRRAGGNQPQHF. For the CDR3, the DNA is TGTGCCTGGAGTCGTCGCGCAGGGGGCAATCAGCCCCAGCATTTT. V gene TRBV30 combines with J gene TRBJ1-5; D is perhaps TRBD1 (6 bases). The germline gives CDR1 GTSNPN, CDR2 SVGIG (reference sequence). V lost 2 bases and J lost 2, with 13 bases in between. The CDR3 consists of 15 residues.

The chain links TRBV6-1 to TRBJ2-7; no firm D call. Germline CDR1 reads MNHNS; CDR2 reads SASEGT. The CDR3 covers 12 residues. V was cut by 3 bases and J by 3 bases, with 6 bases left in between. CDR3 DNA: TGTGCCAGCAGTGACAGGCGCTACGAGCAGTACTTC. It encodes CASSDRRYEQYF.

The J gene is TRBJ1-2, the V gene TRBV7-6; 9 bases map to TRBD1. Germline CDR1 reads SGHVS; CDR2 reads FNYEAQ. The CDR3 is 19 residues long. Losses at the gene ends were 0 bases for V and 1 base for J; bases not matched to a gene: 12. In nucleotides, the CDR3 is TGTGCCAGCAGCTTAGCCGGGACAGGGAAACGGTGGAATAACTATGGCTACACCTTC. It specifies CASSLAGTGKRWNNYGYTF.

CDR3: CASSESGVNEQFF. The CDR3 DNA follows: TGTGCCAGCAGTGAAAGCGGGGTTAATGAGCAGTTCTTC. The gene calls are TRBV2 and TRBJ2-1; 7 bases match TRBD2. The CDR3 is made up of 13 amino acids. The ends lost 2 bases at V and 7 bases at J; junction bases unmatched: 2. Germline V gene sequence: CDR1 SNHLY, CDR2 FYNNEI.

This chain links TRBV30 with TRBJ1-1; no clear D gene. The V gene lost 4 bases and the J gene lost 4 bases, with 19 bases spanning the gap. The CDR3 loop spans 15 amino acids. Germline loops: CDR1 GTSNPN, CDR2 SVGIG (reference sequence). Here the CDR3 DNA reads TGTGCCTGGACCAGATCGGCGGGCGCGGGCACTGAAGCTTTCTTT. It yields the protein CAWTRSAGAGTEAFF.

The chain links TRBV5-1 to TRBJ2-5; 7 nucleotides line up with TRBD1. Trimming cost V 5 bases and J 5 bases; bases outside gene matches: 9. The CDR3 loop spans 14 amino acids. Germline V gene sequence: CDR1 SGHRS, CDR2 YFSETQ. The DNA of the CDR3 is TGCGCCAGCAGTATTCCAGGGGGTGGTGAGACCCAGTACTTC. Amino acids: CASSIPGGGETQYF.

The chain recombines TRBV9 with TRBJ1-2; 7 bases are shared with TRBD1. The length of the CDR3 is 15 residues. The V segment lost 2 bases and the J segment 3 bases; nucleotides outside the gene matches: 7. Germline lookup yields CDR1 SGDLS and CDR2 YYNGEE. Here the CDR3 reads CASSVTSGGYYGYTF. In DNA form, the CDR3 reads TGTGCCAGCAGCGTTACTTCAGGGGGTTACTATGGCTACACCTTC.

This clone appeared a few times. The chain has TRBV14 and TRBJ1-6, with D unresolved. The CDR3 has 14 residues. Per germline, CDR1 SGHDN and CDR2 FVKESK. The V gene lost 5 bases and the J gene lost 6 bases, with 11 bases spanning the gap. Written as DNA, the CDR3 is TGTGCCAGCAGCGTCAGTGCTTTTAATTCACCCCTCCACTTT. Residues: CASSVSAFNSPLHF.

This rearrangement joins TRBV7-2 to TRBJ1-5; possible D gene TRBD1, 6 bases. V gave up 3 bases and J gave up 4 bases, with 13 bases separating them. The CDR3 is 15 amino acids. Germline lookup yields CDR1 SGHTA and CDR2 FQGNSA. CDR3 residues: CASSLEKQGNQPQHF. The CDR3 DNA follows: TGTGCCAGCAGCTTGGAAAAACAGGGTAATCAGCCCCAGCATTTT.